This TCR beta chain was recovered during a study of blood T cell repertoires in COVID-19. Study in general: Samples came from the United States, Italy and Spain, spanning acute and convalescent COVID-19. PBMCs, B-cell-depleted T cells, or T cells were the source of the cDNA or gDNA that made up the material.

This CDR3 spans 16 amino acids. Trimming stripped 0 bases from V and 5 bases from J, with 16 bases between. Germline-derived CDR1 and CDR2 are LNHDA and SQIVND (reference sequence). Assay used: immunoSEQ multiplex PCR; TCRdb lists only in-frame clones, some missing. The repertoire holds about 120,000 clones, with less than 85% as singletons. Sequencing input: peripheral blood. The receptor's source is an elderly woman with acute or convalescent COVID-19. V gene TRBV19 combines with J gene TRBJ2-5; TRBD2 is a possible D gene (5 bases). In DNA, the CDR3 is TGTGCCAGTAGTATAGATAGCGAGGGCGCGGGTGAGACCCAGTACTTC. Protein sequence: CASSIDSEGAGETQYF. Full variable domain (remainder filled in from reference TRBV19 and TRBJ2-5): DGGITQSPKYLFRKEGQNVTLSCEQNLNHDAMYWYRQDPGQGLRLIYYSQIVNDFQKGDIAEGYSVSREKKESFPLTVTSAQKNPTAFYLCASSIDSEGAGETQYFGPGTRLLVL.